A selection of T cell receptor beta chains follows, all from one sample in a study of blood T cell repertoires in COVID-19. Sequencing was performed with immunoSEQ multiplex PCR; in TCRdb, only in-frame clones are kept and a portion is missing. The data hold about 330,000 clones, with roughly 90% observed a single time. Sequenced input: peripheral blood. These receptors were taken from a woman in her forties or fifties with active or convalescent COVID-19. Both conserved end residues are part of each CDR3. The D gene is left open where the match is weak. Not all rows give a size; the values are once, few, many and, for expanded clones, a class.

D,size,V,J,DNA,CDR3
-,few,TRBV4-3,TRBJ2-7,TGCGCCAGCAGCCAAGATAGAGTCTACGAGCAGTACTTC,CASSQDRVYEQYF
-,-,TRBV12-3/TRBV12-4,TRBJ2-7,TGTGCCAGCAGTATCCTTATGGCTAGTGAGCAGTACTTC,CASSILMASEQYF
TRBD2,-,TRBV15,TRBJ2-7,TGTGCCACCAGCAGAGATGTCCCCCTAGCGGGGTTTGCCTACGAGCAGTACTTC,CATSRDVPLAGFAYEQYF
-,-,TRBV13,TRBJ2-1,TGTGCCAGCAGCGCCTCACTAGGTAAATCCTCCTACAATGAGCAGTTCTTC,CASSASLGKSSYNEQFF
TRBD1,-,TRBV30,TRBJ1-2,TGTGCCTTCTCGGTGGGACAGTTCTATGGCTACACCTTC,CAFSVGQFYGYTF
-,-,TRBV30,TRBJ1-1,TGTGCCTGGCTGACACGTTCCGGAAGAATCACTGAAGCTTTCTTT,CAWLTRSGRITEAFF
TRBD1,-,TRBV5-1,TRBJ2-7,TGCGCCAGCAGCTTTTCGGGACAGTCCTACGAGCAGTACTTC,CASSFSGQSYEQYF
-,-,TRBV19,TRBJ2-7,TGTGCCAGTAGTATAGAAGGGAGGAACTACGAGCAGTACTTC,CASSIEGRNYEQYF
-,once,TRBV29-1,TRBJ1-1,TGCAGCGTTCTTGATGGAGGAGCTTTCTTT,CSVLDGGAFF
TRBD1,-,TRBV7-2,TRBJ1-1,TGTGCCAGCAGCCGTGTAAAGGACAGGGGCACTGAAGCTTTCTTT,CASSRVKDRGTEAFF
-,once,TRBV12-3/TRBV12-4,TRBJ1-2,TGTGCCAGCAGTCAACAGAGAAACTATGGCTACACCTTC,CASSQQRNYGYTF
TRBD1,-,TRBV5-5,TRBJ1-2,TGTGCCAGCAGCTTGGCCGGAGGACAGGGGGCGTATGATGGCTACACCTTC,CASSLAGGQGAYDGYTF
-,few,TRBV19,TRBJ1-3,TGTGCCAGTAGTGGAGACAGCGACCTACGACCCTTCTCTGGAAACACCATATATTTT,CASSGDSDLRPFSGNTIYF
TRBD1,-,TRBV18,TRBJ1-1,TGTGCCAGCTCACTCGACAGGGAAACTGAAGCTTTCTTT,CASSLDRETEAFF
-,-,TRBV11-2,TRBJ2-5,TGTGCCAGCAGCTTAGGATTCGGCTCAGGAATCCAAGAGACCCAGTACTTC,CASSLGFGSGIQETQYF
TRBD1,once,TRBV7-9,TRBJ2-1,TGTGCCAGCAGCACTCAGGGGGCCCTTTACAATGAGCAGTTCTTC,CASSTQGALYNEQFF
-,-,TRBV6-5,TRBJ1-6,TGTGCCAGCAGTTACTCGAATCGCCAGGGAAATTCACCCCTCCACTTT,CASSYSNRQGNSPLHF
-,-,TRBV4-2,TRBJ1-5,TGTGCCAGCAGCCCTCAGCCGGGACTCGAAGGAGGGCAGCCCCAGCATTTT,CASSPQPGLEGGQPQHF
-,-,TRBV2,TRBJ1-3,TGTGCCAGCAGTGCGGACGGGAGCTCTGGAAACACCATATATTTT,CASSADGSSGNTIYF
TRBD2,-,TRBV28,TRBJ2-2,TGTGCCAGCACCTCTTGGGGGGGGTGGGCCGGGGAAGGAACCGGGGAGCTGTTTTTT,CASTSWGGWAGEGTGELFF
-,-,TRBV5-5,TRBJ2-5,TGTGCCAGCAGCTTGCCGGTGAACCAAGAGACCCAGTACTTC,CASSLPVNQETQYF
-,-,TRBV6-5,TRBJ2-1,TGTGCCAGCAGTTACGCAGGGGTGGGTTACAATGAGCAGTTCTTC,CASSYAGVGYNEQFF
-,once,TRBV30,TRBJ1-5,TGTGCCTGGAGTTTAGGGGCCAGCAATCAGCCCCAGCATTTT,CAWSLGASNQPQHF
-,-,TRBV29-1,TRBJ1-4,TGCAGCGCCCAGGCCTCTAATGAAAAACTGTTTTTT,CSAQASNEKLFF
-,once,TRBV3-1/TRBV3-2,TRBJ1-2,TGTGCCAGCAGCGACTTTGCGATCACCTATGGCTACACCTTC,CASSDFAITYGYTF
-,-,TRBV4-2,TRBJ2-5,TGTGCCAGCAGCCAAGAGTATGGTAGTGAGGAGACCCAGTACTTC,CASSQEYGSEETQYF
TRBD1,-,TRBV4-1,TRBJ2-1,TGCGCCAGCAGCCGGTTACAGGGGGCGGTAAGCTCCTACAATGAGCAGTTCTTC,CASSRLQGAVSSYNEQFF